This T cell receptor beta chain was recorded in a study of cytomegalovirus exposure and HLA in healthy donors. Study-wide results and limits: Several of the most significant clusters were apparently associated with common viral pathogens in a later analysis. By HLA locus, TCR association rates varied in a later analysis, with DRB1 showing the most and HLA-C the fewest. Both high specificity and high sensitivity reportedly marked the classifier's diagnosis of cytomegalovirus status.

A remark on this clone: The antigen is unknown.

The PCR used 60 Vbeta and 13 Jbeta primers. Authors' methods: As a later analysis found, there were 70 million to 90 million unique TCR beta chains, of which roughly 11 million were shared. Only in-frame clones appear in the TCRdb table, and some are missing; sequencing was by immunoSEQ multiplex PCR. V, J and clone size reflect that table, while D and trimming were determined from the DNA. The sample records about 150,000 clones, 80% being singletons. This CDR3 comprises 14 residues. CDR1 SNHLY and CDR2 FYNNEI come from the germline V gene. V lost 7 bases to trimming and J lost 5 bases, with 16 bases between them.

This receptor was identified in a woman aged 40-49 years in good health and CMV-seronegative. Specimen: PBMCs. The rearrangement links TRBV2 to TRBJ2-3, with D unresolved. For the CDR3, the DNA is TGTGCCAGCATTAGTGACTCTCCGGGAGATACGCAGTATTTT. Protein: CASISDSPGDTQYF.